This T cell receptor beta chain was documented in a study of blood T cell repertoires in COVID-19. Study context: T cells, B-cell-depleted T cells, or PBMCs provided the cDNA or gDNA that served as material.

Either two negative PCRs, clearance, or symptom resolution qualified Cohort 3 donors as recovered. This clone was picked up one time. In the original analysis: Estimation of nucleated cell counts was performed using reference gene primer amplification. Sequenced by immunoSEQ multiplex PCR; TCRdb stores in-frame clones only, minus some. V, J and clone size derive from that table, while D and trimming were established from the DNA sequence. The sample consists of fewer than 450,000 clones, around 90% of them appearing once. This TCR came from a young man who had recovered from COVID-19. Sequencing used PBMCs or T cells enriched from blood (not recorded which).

CDR3 loop: CASTPGAVNTEAFF. CDR3 in DNA: TGTGCCAGCACCCCAGGCGCCGTGAACACTGAAGCTTTCTTT. The chain has TRBV7-2 and TRBJ1-1; D unresolved. CDR1 and CDR2 from the germline V gene are SGHTA and FQGNSA. This CDR3 comprises 14 residues. Deletions cut 7 bases from V and 0 bases from J, with 12 bases between.